This T cell receptor beta chain was documented in a study of T-cell memory formation after mild COVID-19. General observations from the study: Clones which contracted sat mainly in CM and EM if CD4+, and in EMRA if CD8+. Day 15 to 85 contractors were CD4/CD8 balanced; later expanders leaned CD4+. Whether day 37 second-wave clones are SARS-CoV-2-specific was not confirmed.

Germline lookup yields CDR1 MGHRA and CDR2 YSYEKL. The V gene lost 3 bases and the J gene lost 7 bases, with 19 bases spanning the gap. The CDR3 contains 16 residues. TCRdb used MiXCR to reprocess the 5' RACE reads, holding one entry per CDR3 protein. Among 250,000 to 300,000 distinct CDR3 sequences listed, 15% to 20% were seen once. This clonotype has more than one count but fewer than ten. What it recognizes is unknown. This receptor was identified in a man between 18 and 35 years old who had mild COVID-19 (a few samples of this study predate the infection). Cell type and time point are not known. Input material: PBMCs or a T cell subset sorted from them (not recorded which). This rearrangement joins TRBV4-1 to TRBJ2-1; D perhaps matches TRBD2 (7 bases). The CDR3 region is CASSHIGGGGRNEQFF. CDR3 bases: TGCGCCAGCAGCCATATAGGAGGGGGGGGCAGAAATGAGCAGTTCTTC.